A single sample is the source of the 27 T cell receptor beta chains below, sequenced in a study of OX40 agonist ivuxolimab in advanced cancers. Generated by immunoSEQ multiplex PCR, the TCRdb table keeps only in-frame clones and is missing some. The table records more than 85,000 clones, roughly 91% of them present only once. The sequences come from CD4+ or CD8+ T cells sorted from blood, collected in a trial of the OX40 agonist ivuxolimab. The receptors were gathered from an adult with an advanced solid tumor such as melanoma, head and neck, liver or kidney cancer.

This chain joins TRBV7-2 and TRBJ2-7, with 7 bases lining up with TRBD1. The CDR3 totals 13 residues. V shed 1 base and J 6 bases; nucleotides not matched to a gene: 3. CDR1 and CDR2 (germline): SGHTA, FQGNSA. DNA for the CDR3: TGTGCCAGCAGCTTAGTAAGGGGGCGCGAGCAGTACTTC. Protein product: CASSLVRGREQYF.

J is TRBJ2-7 and V is TRBV6-1; TRBD1 matches at 7 bases. This CDR3 spans 14 amino acids. V was clipped by 7 bases and J by 2 bases; unmatched bases: 8. Looked up from germline, CDR1 is MNHNS and CDR2 is SASEGT. This CDR3 reads CASILTGSAYEQYF. For the CDR3, the DNA is TGTGCCAGCATTTTGACAGGGTCAGCCTACGAGCAGTACTTC.

The genes are TRBV19 and TRBJ2-1, with a weak D call TRBD2 (5 bases). The CDR3 is 11 residues long. V was cut by 8 bases and J by 10 bases, with 12 bases left in between. Germline V lookup: CDR1 LNHDA, CDR2 SQIVND (reference sequence). The CDR3 bases are TGTGCCAGTGAGGGAAAACAAGAGCAGTTCTTC. This encodes CASEGKQEQFF.

The chain is built from TRBV6-5 and TRBJ2-3; 7 nucleotides line up with TRBD2. This CDR3 has 15 residues. Germline CDR1 reads MNHEY; CDR2 reads SVGAGI. The junction had 9 bases not matched to a gene; V was cut back by 7 bases and J by 2 bases. The CDR3 DNA sequence: TGTGCCAGCACTCGCCAGCGGGGCTCCACAGATACGCAGTATTTT. Protein product: CASTRQRGSTDTQYF.

The rearrangement uses TRBV5-8 and TRBJ2-4; D call uncertain. The germline CDR1 and CDR2 sequences are SGHTS and YDEGEE. V lost 2 bases and J lost 0, with 6 bases in between. The CDR3 spans 14 residues. DNA for the CDR3: TGTGCCAGCAGCTTACTATTAGCCAAAAACATTCAGTACTTC. Its protein product is CASSLLLAKNIQYF.

This rearrangement joins TRBV15 to TRBJ1-2; 8 positions match TRBD1. CDR3 length equals 15 residues. Germline V gene sequence: CDR1 LNHNV, CDR2 YYDKDF (reference sequence). Trimming took 4 bases from V and 5 from J; bases not matched to a gene: 9. The CDR3 region is CATSTRDRISYGYTF. CDR3 nucleotide sequence: TGTGCCACCAGCACGAGGGACAGGATTTCTTATGGCTACACCTTC.

The chain carries TRBV6-5 and TRBJ2-1; 7 positions match TRBD2. Trimming cost V 3 bases and J 9 bases; bases outside gene matches: 8. Germline assignment: CDR1 MNHEY and CDR2 SVGAGI. This CDR3 contains 14 residues. The CDR3 protein is CASSYSLAEVEQFF. CDR3 nucleotide sequence: TGTGCCAGCAGTTATTCGCTAGCGGAGGTTGAGCAGTTCTTC.

The chain employs TRBV19 and TRBJ1-1; D might be TRBD1 (5 bases). Looked up from germline, CDR1 is LNHDA and CDR2 is SQIVND (reference sequence). Trimming took 7 bases from V and 2 from J, leaving 17 bases between them. The CDR3 is 15 amino acids. The CDR3 loop is CASTRSGAHNTEAFF. In DNA form, the CDR3 reads TGTGCCAGTACCAGAAGTGGGGCACACAACACTGAAGCTTTCTTT.

V is TRBV5-1 and J is TRBJ1-1; 9 positions match TRBD1. Germline V gene sequence: CDR1 SGHRS, CDR2 YFSETQ. CDR3 length: 14 residues. With V trimmed by 6 bases and J by 4 bases, 7 bases remained unmatched. The DNA of the CDR3 is TGCGCCAGCACCGGGGGACAGGGCGTCACTGAAGCTTTCTTT. This gives the protein CASTGGQGVTEAFF.

The V call is TRBV9, the J call TRBJ2-3; the D is unclear. This CDR3 spans 16 amino acids. Trimming cost V 0 bases and J 1 base, with 12 bases left between them. CDR1 is SGDLS, CDR2 YYNGEE, per germline. DNA of the CDR3: TGTGCCAGCAGCGTAGCTTCCAATCTGGGCACAGATACGCAGTATTTT. Its translation is CASSVASNLGTDTQYF. The full variable domain, rest sourced from reference TRBV9 and TRBJ2-3, is DSGVTQTPKHLITATGQRVTLRCSPRSGDLSVYWYQQSLDQGLQFLIQYYNGEERAKGNILERFSAQQFPDLHSELNLSSLELGDSALYFCASSVASNLGTDTQYFGPGTRLTVL.

This sequence joins TRBV5-1 and TRBJ2-1; 8 bases map to TRBD2. Germline CDR1 is SGHRS and CDR2 is YFSETQ. CDR3 length equals 17 residues. The V and J ends lost 3 bases and 5 bases, in that order; junction bases with no gene match: 13. CDR3 sequence reads: CASSSIVSGLGNNEQFF. CDR3 DNA sequence: TGCGCCAGCAGCTCGATTGTCTCGGGACTAGGAAACAATGAGCAGTTCTTC.

This sequence joins TRBV2 and TRBJ2-3, with D possibly TRBD2 on 6 matching bases. Between the trimmed V and J ends, which lost 2 bases and 2 bases, there was a span of 8 bases. Germline lookup yields CDR1 SNHLY and CDR2 FYNNEI. The CDR3 loop spans 14 amino acids. The CDR3 spells CASSEQGLTDTQYF. The CDR3 region has the DNA TGTGCCAGCAGTGAACAGGGACTCACAGATACGCAGTATTTT.

This clone came up once. The chain employs TRBV19 and TRBJ2-3, with 10 bases lining up with TRBD2. V gave up 3 bases and J gave up 2 bases; unmatched junction bases: 5. CDR1 and CDR2 (germline): LNHDA, SQIVND (reference sequence). The CDR3 length is 16 residues. The CDR3, as DNA: TGTGCCAGTAGTATCGGAGGACTAGCGGACACAGATACGCAGTATTTT. This encodes CASSIGGLADTDTQYF.

This sequence joins TRBV19 and TRBJ1-1; D is possibly TRBD1 (6 bases). V shed 6 bases and J shed 0 bases, with 20 bases lying between them. Germline V CDR1 and CDR2: LNHDA, SQIVND (reference sequence). The CDR3 totals 17 residues. The CDR3 DNA is TGTGCCAGTAGCAACATCCGACGGACAGTGATGAACACTGAAGCTTTCTTT. It specifies CASSNIRRTVMNTEAFF.

The chain links TRBV5-1 to TRBJ1-4, with D possibly matching TRBD1 (5 bases). Between the trimmed V and J ends, which lost 1 base and 8 bases, there was a span of 15 bases. Germline V gives CDR1 SGHRS, CDR2 YFSETQ. This CDR3 spans 15 amino acids. CDR3 in amino acids: CASSLRDGGGEKLFF. CDR3 DNA sequence: TGCGCCAGCAGCTTGAGGGACGGCGGCGGGGAAAAACTGTTTTTT.

V is TRBV5-1 and J is TRBJ1-2; 9 bases map to TRBD1. Germline V gives CDR1 SGHRS, CDR2 YFSETQ. Trimming removed 0 bases from V and 8 bases from J; junction bases left unmatched: 8. The CDR3 contains 15 residues. The CDR3 nucleotides read TGCGCCAGCAGCTTGGACATAGGGACAGGGTGGGGCTACACCTTC. It specifies CASSLDIGTGWGYTF.

The chain carries TRBV29-1 and TRBJ2-3; 8 positions agree with TRBD2. The CDR3 loop spans 15 amino acids. Germline V gene lookup returns CDR1 SQVTM and CDR2 ANQGSEA. V lost 2 bases to trimming and J lost 4 bases; unmatched junction nucleotides: 8. The CDR3 loop is CSVEPTGGSADTQYF. The DNA of the CDR3 is TGCAGCGTTGAACCTACGGGAGGGAGCGCAGATACGCAGTATTTT.

The chain employs TRBV6-5 and TRBJ2-5, with 7 bases fitting TRBD1. Germline CDR1 and CDR2: MNHEY and SVGAGI. V shed 6 bases, J shed 4 bases, and the junction held 8 bases outside the gene matches. The CDR3 extends over 14 amino acids. The CDR3 DNA follows: TGTGCCAGCAGGACCCGGACAGGTTCAGAGACCCAGTACTTC. As protein: CASRTRTGSETQYF.

The chain has TRBV7-3 and TRBJ2-7; D possibly corresponds to TRBD2 (6 bases). The germline V and J ends were trimmed by 3 bases and 7 bases, with 25 bases remaining between them. The CDR3 loop spans 17 amino acids. CDR1 is SGHTA, CDR2 FQGTGA, per germline. The CDR3 DNA sequence: TGTGCCAGCAGCTTTATTGTAAGGGGCGGGATACGGCAAGAGCAGTACTTC. Its protein product is CASSFIVRGGIRQEQYF.

The chain recombines TRBV20-1 with TRBJ1-2; TRBD1 aligns across 7 bases. The CDR3 is 11 residues long. V shed 7 bases, J shed 7 bases, and the junction held 6 bases outside the gene matches. The germline V gene encodes CDR1 DFQATT and CDR2 SNEGSKA (reference sequence). Here the CDR3 DNA reads TGCAGTGTCAACAGGGGAGCTGGCTACACCTTC. Translating it yields CSVNRGAGYTF.

V usage is TRBV5-1 and J usage is TRBJ2-3; D is ambiguous. Per the germline V gene, CDR1 is SGHRS and CDR2 is YFSETQ. The CDR3 sequence is 15 residues long. Between the trimmed V and J ends, which lost 4 bases and 0 bases, there was a span of 12 bases. CDR3 protein: CASSTDDPSTDTQYF. CDR3 DNA sequence: TGCGCCAGCAGCACGGACGACCCTAGCACAGATACGCAGTATTTT.

This clone was detected a few times. The chain links TRBV5-1 to TRBJ1-2; D perhaps matches TRBD1 (6 bases). CDR3 length: 20 amino acids. The V end lost 1 base, the J end lost 1 base, and 26 bases lay between the germline ends. Looked up from germline, CDR1 is SGHRS and CDR2 is YFSETQ. This CDR3 is CASSLPTKGHRPENNYGYTF. The CDR3 region has the DNA TGCGCCAGCAGCTTGCCTACAAAGGGACACAGACCCGAGAATAACTATGGCTACACCTTC.

The chain combines TRBV27 with TRBJ1-5, with D possibly matching TRBD1 (5 bases). In germline, CDR1 is MNHEY, CDR2 SMNVEV (reference sequence). V gave up 0 bases and J gave up 6 bases, with 9 bases separating them. This CDR3 is 14 amino acids long. The CDR3 sequence: CASSLSGVGQPQHF. The CDR3 DNA reads TGTGCCAGCAGTTTATCAGGGGTAGGTCAGCCCCAGCATTTT.

The rearrangement links TRBV5-1 to TRBJ1-4, with a tentative D call TRBD1 (5 bases). The germline CDR1 and CDR2 sequences are SGHRS and YFSETQ. The germline V and J ends were trimmed by 5 bases and 3 bases, with 11 bases remaining between them. This CDR3 is built from 14 residues. CDR3 amino acids: CASRPGTPNEKLFF. DNA of the CDR3: TGCGCCAGCAGGCCCGGGACGCCTAATGAAAAACTGTTTTTT.

J is TRBJ2-2 and V is TRBV6-5; D is unclear. V lost 6 bases, J lost 1 base, and 3 bases lay in between. Germline lookup yields CDR1 MNHEY and CDR2 SVGAGI. The CDR3 length is 12 residues. The CDR3 region is CASRGNTGELFF. The CDR3 DNA reads TGTGCCAGCAGAGGGAACACCGGGGAGCTGTTTTTT.

The chain recombines TRBV2 with TRBJ1-2; TRBD1 agrees at 8 bases. The CDR3 extends over 14 amino acids. Germline V gives CDR1 SNHLY, CDR2 FYNNEI. J gave up 5 bases and V 8 bases, and 10 bases lay outside the gene matches. This CDR3 reads CASRQGTHNYGYTF. The CDR3, as DNA: TGTGCCAGCCGACAGGGGACGCACAATTATGGCTACACCTTC.

The V and J genes are TRBV6-5 and TRBJ2-7; the D call may be TRBD1 or TRBD2 (6 bases each). Deletions cut 4 bases from V and 2 bases from J, with 9 bases between. CDR3 length: 13 amino acids. The germline V gene encodes CDR1 MNHEY and CDR2 SVGAGI. CDR3 coding DNA: TGTGCCAGCAGTTTCCGGGGGCCCTACGAGCAGTACTTC. The encoded protein is CASSFRGPYEQYF.